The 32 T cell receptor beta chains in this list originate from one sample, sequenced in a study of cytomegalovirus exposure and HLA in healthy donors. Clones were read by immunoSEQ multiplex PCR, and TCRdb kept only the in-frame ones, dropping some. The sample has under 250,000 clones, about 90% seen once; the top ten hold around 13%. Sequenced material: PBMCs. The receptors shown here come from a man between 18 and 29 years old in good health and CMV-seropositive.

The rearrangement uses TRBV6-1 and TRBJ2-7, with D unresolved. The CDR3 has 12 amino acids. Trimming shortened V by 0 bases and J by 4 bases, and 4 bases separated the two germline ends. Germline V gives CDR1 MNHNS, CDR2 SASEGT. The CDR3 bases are TGTGCCAGCAGTGAAGCGAGGTACGAGCAGTACTTC. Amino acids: CASSEARYEQYF.

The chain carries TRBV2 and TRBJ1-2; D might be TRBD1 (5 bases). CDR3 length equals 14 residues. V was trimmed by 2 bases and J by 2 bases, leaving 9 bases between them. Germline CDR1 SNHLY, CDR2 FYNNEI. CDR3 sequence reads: CASSENRDNYGYTF. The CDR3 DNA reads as TGTGCCAGCAGTGAAAACCGGGACAACTATGGCTACACCTTC.

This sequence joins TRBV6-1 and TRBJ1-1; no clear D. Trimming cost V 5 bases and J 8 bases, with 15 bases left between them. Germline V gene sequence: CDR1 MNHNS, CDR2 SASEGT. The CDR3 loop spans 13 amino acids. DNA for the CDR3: TGTGCCAGCAGTTCCACGCCGGCGACGGAAGCTTTCTTT. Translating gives CASSSTPATEAFF.

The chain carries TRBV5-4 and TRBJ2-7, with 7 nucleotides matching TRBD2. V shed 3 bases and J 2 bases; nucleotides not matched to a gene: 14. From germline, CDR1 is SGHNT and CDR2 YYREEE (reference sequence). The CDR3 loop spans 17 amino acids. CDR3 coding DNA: TGTGCCAGCAGCTGGGGCCGTATGCGCGGGAGAGCCTACGAGCAGTACTTC. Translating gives CASSWGRMRGRAYEQYF.

The CDR3 is CASSLLSGYTQYF. DNA for the CDR3: TGTGCCAGCAGCTTATTGAGCGGGTATACGCAGTATTTT. V and J are TRBV7-9 and TRBJ2-3; a possible D gene is TRBD2 (6 bases). The V gene's germline CDR1 is SEHNR and CDR2 FQNEAQ (reference sequence). The ends were cut back, 2 bases at V and 7 bases at J, with 10 bases in the middle. This CDR3 comprises 13 residues. Complete variable domain (other parts from reference TRBV7-9 and TRBJ2-3): DTGVSQNPRHKITKRGQNVTFRCDPISEHNRLYWYRQTLGQGPEFLTYFQNEAQLEKSRLLSDRFSAERPKGSFSTLEIQRTEQGDSAMYLCASSLLSGYTQYFGPGTRLTVL.

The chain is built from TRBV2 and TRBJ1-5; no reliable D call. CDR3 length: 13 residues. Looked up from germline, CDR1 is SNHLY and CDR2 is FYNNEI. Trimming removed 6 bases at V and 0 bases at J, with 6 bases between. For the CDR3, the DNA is TGTGCCAGCAGCGAGTATAGCAATCAGCCCCAGCATTTT. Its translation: CASSEYSNQPQHF.

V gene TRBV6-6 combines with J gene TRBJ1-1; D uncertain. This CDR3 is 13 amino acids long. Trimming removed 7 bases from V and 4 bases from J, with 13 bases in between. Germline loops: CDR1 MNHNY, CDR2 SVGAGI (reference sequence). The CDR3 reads CASTPRRGTEAFF. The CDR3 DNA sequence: TGTGCCAGCACACCCCGACGGGGCACTGAAGCTTTCTTT.

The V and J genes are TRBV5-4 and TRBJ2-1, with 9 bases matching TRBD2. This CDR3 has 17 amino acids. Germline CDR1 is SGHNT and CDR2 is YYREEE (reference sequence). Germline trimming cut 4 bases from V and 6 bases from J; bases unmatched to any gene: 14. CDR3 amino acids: CASSPKLGSGSPNEQFF. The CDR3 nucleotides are TGTGCCAGCAGCCCAAAACTGGGTAGCGGGAGTCCCAATGAGCAGTTCTTC.

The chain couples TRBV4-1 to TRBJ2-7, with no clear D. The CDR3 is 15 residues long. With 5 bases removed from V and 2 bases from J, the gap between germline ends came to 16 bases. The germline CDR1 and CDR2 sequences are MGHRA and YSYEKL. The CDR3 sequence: CASSDRAPGAYEQYF. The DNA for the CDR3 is TGCGCCAGCAGCGACCGGGCCCCTGGGGCCTACGAGCAGTACTTC.

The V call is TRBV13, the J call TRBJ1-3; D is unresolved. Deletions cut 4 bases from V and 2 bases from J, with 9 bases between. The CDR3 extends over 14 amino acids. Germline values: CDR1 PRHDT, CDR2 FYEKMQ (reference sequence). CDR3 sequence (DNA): TGTGCCAGCAGCTCCTCGTACACTGGAAACACCATATATTTT. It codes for CASSSSYTGNTIYF.

CDR3 residues: CASSVWGSGSYEQYF. For the CDR3, the DNA is TGTGCCAGCAGCGTATGGGGCAGTGGCTCCTACGAGCAGTACTTC. The chain employs TRBV9 and TRBJ2-7, with D perhaps TRBD1 (5 bases). Between the trimmed V and J ends, which lost 1 base and 0 bases, there was a span of 11 bases. The CDR3 loop spans 15 amino acids. The germline V gene encodes CDR1 SGDLS and CDR2 YYNGEE.

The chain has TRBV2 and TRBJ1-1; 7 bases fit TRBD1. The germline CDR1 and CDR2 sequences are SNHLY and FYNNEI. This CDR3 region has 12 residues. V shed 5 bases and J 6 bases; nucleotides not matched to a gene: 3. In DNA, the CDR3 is TGTGCCAGCAGTCGACAGGGACCTGAAGCTTTCTTT. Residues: CASSRQGPEAFF.

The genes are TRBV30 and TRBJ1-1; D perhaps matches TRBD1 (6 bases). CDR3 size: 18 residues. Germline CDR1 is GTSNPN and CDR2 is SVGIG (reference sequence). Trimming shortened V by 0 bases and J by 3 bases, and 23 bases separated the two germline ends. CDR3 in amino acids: CAWSVRRAGAGRYTEAFF. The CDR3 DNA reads TGTGCCTGGAGTGTGAGAAGGGCAGGGGCCGGAAGGTACACTGAAGCTTTCTTT.

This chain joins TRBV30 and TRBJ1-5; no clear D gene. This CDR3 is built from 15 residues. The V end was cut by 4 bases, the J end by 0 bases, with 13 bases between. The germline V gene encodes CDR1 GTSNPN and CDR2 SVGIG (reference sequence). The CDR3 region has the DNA TGTGCCTGGACCCTACCGGGGTTTAGCAATCAGCCCCAGCATTTT. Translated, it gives CAWTLPGFSNQPQHF.

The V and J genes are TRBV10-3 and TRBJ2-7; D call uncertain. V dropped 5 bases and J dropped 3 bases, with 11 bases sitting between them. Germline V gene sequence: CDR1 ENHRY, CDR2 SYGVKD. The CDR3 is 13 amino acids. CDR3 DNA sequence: TGTGCCATCAGTTTGGCGGCTAACTACGAGCAGTACTTC. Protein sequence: CAISLAANYEQYF.

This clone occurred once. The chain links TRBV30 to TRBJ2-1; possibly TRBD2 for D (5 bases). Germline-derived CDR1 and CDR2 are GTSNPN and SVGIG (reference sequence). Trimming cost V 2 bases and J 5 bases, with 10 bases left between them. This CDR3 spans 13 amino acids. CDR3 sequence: CAWSPGSNNEQFF. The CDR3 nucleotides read TGTGCCTGGAGTCCGGGGAGCAACAATGAGCAGTTCTTC.

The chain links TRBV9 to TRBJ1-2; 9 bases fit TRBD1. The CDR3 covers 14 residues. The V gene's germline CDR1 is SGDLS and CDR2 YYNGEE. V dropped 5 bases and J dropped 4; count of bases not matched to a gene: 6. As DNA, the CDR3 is TGTGCCAGCAGGGGGACAGGGCAAGTCTATGGCTACACCTTC. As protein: CASRGTGQVYGYTF.

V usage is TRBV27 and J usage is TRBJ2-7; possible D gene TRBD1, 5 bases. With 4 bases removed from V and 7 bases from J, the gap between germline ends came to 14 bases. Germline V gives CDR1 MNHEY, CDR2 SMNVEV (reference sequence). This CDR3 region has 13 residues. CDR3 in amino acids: CASSSRQSWEQYF. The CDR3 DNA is TGTGCCAGCAGTTCGCGACAGAGCTGGGAGCAGTACTTC.

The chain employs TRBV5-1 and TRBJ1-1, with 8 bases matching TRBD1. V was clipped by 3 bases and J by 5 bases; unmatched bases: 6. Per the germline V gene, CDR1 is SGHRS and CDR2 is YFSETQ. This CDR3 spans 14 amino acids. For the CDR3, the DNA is TGCGCCAGCAGCTCACAGGGGGGTTGGACTGAAGCTTTCTTT. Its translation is CASSSQGGWTEAFF.

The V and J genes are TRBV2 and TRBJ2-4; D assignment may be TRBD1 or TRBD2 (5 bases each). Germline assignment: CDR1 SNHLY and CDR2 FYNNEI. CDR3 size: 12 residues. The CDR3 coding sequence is TGTGGAGGGGTCACAGCCAAAAACATTCAGTACTTC. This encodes CGGVTAKNIQYF.

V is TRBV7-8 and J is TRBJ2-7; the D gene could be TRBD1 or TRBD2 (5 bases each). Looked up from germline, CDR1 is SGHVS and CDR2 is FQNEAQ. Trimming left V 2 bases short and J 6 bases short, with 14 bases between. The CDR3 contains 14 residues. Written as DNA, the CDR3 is TGTGCCAGCAGCTTAAGGGACCCCTTCAGCGAGCAGTACTTC. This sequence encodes CASSLRDPFSEQYF.

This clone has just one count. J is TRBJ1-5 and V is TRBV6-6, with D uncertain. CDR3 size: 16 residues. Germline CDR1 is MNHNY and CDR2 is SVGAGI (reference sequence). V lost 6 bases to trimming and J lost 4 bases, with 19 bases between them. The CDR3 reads CASRKINSPGNQPQHF. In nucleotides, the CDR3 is TGTGCCAGCAGAAAGATAAACAGTCCCGGTAATCAGCCCCAGCATTTT.

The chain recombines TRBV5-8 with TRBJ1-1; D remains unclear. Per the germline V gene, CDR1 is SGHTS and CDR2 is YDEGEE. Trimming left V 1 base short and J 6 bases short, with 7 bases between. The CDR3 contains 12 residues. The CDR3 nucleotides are TGTGCCAGCAGCTTGAGGGCCGCTGAAGCTTTCTTT. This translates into CASSLRAAEAFF.

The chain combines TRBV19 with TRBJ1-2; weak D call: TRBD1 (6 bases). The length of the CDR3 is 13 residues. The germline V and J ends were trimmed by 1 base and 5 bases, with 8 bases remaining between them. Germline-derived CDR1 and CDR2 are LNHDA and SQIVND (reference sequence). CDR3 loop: CASSIGTVYGYTF. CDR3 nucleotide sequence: TGTGCCAGTAGTATAGGGACAGTGTATGGCTACACCTTC.

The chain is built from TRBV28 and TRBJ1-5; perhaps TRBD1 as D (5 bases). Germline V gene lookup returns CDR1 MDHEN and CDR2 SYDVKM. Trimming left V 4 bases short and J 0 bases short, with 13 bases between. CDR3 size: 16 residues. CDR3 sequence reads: CASSSRQKLSNQPQHF. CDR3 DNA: TGTGCCAGCAGTTCCCGACAGAAGCTTAGCAATCAGCCCCAGCATTTT.

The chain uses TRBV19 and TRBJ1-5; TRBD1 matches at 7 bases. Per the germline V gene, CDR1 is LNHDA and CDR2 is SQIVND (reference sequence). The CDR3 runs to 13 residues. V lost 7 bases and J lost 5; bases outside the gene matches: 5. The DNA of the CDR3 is TGTGCCAGTATCGGGACAGCGGATCAGCCCCAGCATTTT. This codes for CASIGTADQPQHF.

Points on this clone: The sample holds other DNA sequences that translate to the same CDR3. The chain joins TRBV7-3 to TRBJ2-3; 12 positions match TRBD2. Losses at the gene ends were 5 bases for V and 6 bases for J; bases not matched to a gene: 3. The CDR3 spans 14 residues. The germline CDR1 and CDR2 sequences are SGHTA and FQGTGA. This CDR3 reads CASSRLAGVDTQYF. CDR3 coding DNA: TGTGCCAGCAGCCGACTAGCGGGAGTCGATACGCAGTATTTT. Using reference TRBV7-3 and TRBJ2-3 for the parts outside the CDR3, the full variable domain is GAGVSQTPSNKVTEKGKYVELRCDPISGHTALYWYRQSLGQGPEFLIYFQGTGAADDSGLPNDRFFAVRPEGSVSTLKIQRTERGDSAVYLCASSRLAGVDTQYFGPGTRLTVL.

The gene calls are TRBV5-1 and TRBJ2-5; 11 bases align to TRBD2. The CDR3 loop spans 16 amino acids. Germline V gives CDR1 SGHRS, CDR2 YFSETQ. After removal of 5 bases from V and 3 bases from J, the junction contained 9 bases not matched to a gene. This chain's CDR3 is CASSPQPTSGKETQYF. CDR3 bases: TGCGCCAGCAGTCCGCAACCGACTAGCGGGAAAGAGACCCAGTACTTC.

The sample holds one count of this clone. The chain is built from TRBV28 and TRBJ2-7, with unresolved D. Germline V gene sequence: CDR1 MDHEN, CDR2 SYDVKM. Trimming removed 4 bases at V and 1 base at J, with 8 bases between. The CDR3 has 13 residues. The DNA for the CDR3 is TGTGCCAGCAGTTCGCACACTTCCTACGAGCAGTACTTC. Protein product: CASSSHTSYEQYF.

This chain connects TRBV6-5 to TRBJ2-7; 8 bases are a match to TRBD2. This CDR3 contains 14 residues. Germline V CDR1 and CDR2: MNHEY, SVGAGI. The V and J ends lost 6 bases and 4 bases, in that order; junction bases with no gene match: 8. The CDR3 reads CASRVGTRGYEQYF. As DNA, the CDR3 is TGTGCCAGCAGGGTCGGGACTAGGGGGTACGAGCAGTACTTC.

DNA for the CDR3: TGTGCCATCGGACAGGGTCGAGGTTTCCGTCAGCCCCAGCATTTT. This sequence encodes CAIGQGRGFRQPQHF. V gene TRBV6-1 combines with J gene TRBJ1-5, with TRBD1 identical over 8 bases. In germline, CDR1 is MNHNS, CDR2 SASEGT. V was pared by 10 bases and J by 6 bases, with 14 bases of the junction left unmatched. The length of the CDR3 is 15 residues.

CDR3 DNA: TGTGCCAGCAGTGACTCATCCAGGGGGCCCAATGAGCAGTTCTTC. Amino acids: CASSDSSRGPNEQFF. This chain links TRBV6-4 with TRBJ2-1; 8 bases are shared with TRBD1. With 0 bases clipped from V and 6 bases from J, the junction kept 4 bases outside the gene matches. Germline V gene lookup returns CDR1 MRHNA and CDR2 SNTAGT. The CDR3 length is 15 residues.